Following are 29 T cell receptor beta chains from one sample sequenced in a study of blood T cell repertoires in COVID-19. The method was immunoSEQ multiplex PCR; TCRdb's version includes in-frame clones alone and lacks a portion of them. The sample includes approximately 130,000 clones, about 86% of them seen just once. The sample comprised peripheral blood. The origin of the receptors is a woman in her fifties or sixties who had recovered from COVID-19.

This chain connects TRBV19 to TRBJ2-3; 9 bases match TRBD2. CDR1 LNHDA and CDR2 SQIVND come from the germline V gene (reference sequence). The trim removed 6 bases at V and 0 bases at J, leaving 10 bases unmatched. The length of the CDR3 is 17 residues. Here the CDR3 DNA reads TGTGCCAGTAGCCTTCGGGGTAGCGGGGGAAGCACAGATACGCAGTATTTT. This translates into CASSLRGSGGSTDTQYF.

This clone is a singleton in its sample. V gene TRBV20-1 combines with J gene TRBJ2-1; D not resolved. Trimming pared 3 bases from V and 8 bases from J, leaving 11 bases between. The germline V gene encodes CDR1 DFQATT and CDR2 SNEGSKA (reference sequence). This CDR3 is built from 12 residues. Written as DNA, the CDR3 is TGCAGTGCTAGTTTAGCCCACGATGAGCAGTTCTTC. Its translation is CSASLAHDEQFF.

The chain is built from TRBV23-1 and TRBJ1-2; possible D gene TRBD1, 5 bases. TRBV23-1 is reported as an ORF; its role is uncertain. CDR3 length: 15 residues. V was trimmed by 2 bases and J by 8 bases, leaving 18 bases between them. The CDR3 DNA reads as TGCGCCAGCAGTCAAGGGCCATGCGCCCCAGGGGGCTACACCTTC. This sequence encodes CASSQGPCAPGGYTF.

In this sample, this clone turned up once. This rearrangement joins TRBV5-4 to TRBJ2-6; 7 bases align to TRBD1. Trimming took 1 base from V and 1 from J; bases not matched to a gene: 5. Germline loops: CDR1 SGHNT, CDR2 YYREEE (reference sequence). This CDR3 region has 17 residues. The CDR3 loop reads CASSLLGRGSGANVLTF. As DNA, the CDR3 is TGTGCCAGCAGCTTGTTGGGCAGGGGGTCTGGGGCCAACGTCCTGACTTTC.

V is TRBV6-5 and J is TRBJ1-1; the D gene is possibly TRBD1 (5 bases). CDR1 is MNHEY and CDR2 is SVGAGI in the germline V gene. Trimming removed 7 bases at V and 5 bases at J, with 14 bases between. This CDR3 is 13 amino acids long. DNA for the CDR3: TGTGCCAGCACCGAACGTCAGGGAACTGAAGCTTTCTTT. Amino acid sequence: CASTERQGTEAFF.

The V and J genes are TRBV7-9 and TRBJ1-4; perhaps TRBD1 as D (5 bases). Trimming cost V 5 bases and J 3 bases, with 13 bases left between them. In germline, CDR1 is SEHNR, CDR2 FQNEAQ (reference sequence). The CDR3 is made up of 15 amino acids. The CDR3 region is CASSPEGLPNEKLFF. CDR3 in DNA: TGTGCCAGCAGCCCGGAGGGGCTACCTAATGAAAAACTGTTTTTT.

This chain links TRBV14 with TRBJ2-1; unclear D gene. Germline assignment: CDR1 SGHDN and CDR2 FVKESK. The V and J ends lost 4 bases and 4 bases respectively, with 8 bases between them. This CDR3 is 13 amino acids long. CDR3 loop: CASSRTLYNEQFF. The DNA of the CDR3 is TGTGCCAGCAGCCGCACTTTATACAATGAGCAGTTCTTC.

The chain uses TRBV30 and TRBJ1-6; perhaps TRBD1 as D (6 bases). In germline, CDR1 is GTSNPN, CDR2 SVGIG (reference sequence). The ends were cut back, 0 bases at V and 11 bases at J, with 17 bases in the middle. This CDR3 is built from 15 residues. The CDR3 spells CAWSVRTGPVPPLHF. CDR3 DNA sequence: TGTGCCTGGAGTGTACGAACAGGGCCGGTTCCACCCCTCCACTTT. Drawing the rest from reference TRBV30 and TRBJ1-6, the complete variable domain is SQTIHQWPATLVQPVGSPLSLECTVEGTSNPNLYWYRQAAGRGLQLLFYSVGIGQISSEVPQNLSASRPQDRQFILSSKKLLLSDSGFYLCAWSVRTGPVPPLHFGNGTRLTVT.

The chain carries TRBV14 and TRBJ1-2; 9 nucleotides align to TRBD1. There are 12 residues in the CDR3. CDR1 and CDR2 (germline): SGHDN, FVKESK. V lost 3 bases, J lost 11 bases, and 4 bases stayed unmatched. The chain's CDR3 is CASSHGTGTYTF. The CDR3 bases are TGTGCCAGCAGCCACGGGACAGGGACTTACACCTTC.

CDR3 in amino acids: CASSPASYNEQFF. For the CDR3, the DNA is TGTGCCAGCTCACCAGCTAGCTACAATGAGCAGTTCTTC. This chain uses TRBV18 with TRBJ2-1, with D unresolved. CDR3 length equals 13 residues. The germline V gene has CDR1 KGHSH and CDR2 LQKENI. Trimming removed 2 bases from V and 3 bases from J, with 5 bases in between.

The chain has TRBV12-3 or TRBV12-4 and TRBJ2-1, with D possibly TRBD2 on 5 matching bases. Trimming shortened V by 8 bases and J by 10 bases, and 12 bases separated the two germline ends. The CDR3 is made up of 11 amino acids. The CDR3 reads CASRRGTEQFF. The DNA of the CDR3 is TGTGCCAGCCGCCGGGGAACAGAGCAGTTCTTC.

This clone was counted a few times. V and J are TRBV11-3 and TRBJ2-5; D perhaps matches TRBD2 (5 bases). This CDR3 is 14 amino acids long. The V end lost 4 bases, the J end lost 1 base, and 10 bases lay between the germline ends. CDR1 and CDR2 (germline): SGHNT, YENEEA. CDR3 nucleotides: TGTGCCAGCAGCTGGTTACTAGGCCAAGAGACCCAGTACTTC. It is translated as CASSWLLGQETQYF. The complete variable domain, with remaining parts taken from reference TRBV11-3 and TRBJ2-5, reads EAGVVQSPRYKIIEKKQPVAFWCNPISGHNTLYWYLQNLGQGPELLIRYENEEAVDDSQLPKDRFSAERLKGVDSTLKIQPAELGDSAVYLCASSWLLGQETQYFGPGTRLLVL.

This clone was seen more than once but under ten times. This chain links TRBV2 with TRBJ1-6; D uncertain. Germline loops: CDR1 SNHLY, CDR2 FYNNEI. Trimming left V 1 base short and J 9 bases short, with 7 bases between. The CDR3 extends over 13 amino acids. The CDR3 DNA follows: TGTGCCAGCAGTGAAGTACCGGTTTCACCCCTCCACTTT. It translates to CASSEVPVSPLHF.

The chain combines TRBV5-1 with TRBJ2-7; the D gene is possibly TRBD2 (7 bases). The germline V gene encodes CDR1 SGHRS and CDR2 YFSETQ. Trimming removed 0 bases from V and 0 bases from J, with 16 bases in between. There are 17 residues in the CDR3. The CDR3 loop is CASSLVGGGLNSYEQYF. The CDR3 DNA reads TGCGCCAGCAGCTTGGTGGGAGGGGGGTTAAACTCCTACGAGCAGTACTTC.

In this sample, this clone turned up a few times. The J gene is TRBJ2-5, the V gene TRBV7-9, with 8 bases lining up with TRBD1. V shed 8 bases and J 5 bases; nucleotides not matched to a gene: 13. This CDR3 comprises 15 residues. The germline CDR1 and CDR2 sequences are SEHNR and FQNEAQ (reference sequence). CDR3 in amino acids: CASSPIQGALETQYF. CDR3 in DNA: TGTGCCAGCTCCCCTATCCAGGGGGCTTTGGAGACCCAGTACTTC. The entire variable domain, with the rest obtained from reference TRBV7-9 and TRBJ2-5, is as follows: DTGVSQNPRHKITKRGQNVTFRCDPISEHNRLYWYRQTLGQGPEFLTYFQNEAQLEKSRLLSDRFSAERPKGSFSTLEIQRTEQGDSAMYLCASSPIQGALETQYFGPGTRLLVL.

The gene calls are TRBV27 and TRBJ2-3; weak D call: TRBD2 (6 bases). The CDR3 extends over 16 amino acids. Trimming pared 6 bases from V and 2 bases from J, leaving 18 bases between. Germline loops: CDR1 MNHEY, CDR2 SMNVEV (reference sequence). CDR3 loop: CASRRRGLAFTDTQYF. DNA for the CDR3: TGTGCCAGCAGGAGGAGAGGGCTAGCGTTCACAGATACGCAGTATTTT.

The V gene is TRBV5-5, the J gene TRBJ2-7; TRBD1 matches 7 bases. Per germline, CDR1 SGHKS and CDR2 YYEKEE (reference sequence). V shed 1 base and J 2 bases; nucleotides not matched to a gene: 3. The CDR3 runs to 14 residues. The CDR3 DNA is TGTGCCAGCAGCTTGAGGGACAGCCCCTACGAGCAGTACTTC. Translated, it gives CASSLRDSPYEQYF.

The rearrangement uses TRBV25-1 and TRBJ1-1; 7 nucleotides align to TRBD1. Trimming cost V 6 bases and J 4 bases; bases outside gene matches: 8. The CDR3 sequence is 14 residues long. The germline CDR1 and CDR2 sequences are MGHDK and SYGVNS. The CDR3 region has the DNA TGTGCCAGCAGGACCTGGGACAGCGGCACTGAAGCTTTCTTT. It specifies CASRTWDSGTEAFF. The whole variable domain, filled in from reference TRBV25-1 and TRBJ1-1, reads EADIYQTPRYLVIGTGKKITLECSQTMGHDKMYWYQQDPGMELHLIHYSYGVNSTEKGDLSSESTVSRIRTEHFPLTLESARPSHTSQYLCASRTWDSGTEAFFGQGTRLTVV.

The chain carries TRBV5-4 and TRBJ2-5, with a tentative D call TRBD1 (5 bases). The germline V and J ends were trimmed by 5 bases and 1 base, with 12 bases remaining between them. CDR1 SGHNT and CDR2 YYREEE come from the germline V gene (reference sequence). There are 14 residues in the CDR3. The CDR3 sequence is CASSSARAQETQYF. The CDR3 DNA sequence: TGTGCCAGCAGTTCCGCCAGGGCCCAAGAGACCCAGTACTTC.

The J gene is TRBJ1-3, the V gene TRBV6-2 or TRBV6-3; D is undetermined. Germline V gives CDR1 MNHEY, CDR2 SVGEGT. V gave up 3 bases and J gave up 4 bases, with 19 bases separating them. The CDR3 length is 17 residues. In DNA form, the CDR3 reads TGTGCCAGCAGTTATCGTGCAGGAAAGTCGGGAGGAAACACCATATATTTT. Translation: CASSYRAGKSGGNTIYF.

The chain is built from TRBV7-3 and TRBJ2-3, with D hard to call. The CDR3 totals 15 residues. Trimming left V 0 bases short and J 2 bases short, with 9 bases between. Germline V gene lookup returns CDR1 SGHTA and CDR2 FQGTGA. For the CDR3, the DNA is TGTGCCAGCAGCTTAACGTGGGCTGCCACAGATACGCAGTATTTT. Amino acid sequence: CASSLTWAATDTQYF.

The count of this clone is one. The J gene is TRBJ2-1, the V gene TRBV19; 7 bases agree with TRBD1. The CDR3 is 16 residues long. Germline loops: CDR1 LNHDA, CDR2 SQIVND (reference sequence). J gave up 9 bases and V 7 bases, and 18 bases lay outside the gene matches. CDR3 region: CASTIPTGYGSVEQFF. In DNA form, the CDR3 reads TGTGCCAGTACTATCCCGACAGGGTACGGATCAGTTGAGCAGTTCTTC.

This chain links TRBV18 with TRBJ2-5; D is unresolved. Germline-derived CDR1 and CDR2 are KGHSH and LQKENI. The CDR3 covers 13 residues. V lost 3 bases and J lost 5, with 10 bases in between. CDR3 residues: CASSPPARETQYF. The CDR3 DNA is TGTGCCAGCTCACCCCCAGCTAGGGAGACCCAGTACTTC. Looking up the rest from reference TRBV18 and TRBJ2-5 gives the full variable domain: NAGVMQNPRHLVRRRGQEARLRCSPMKGHSHVYWYRQLPEEGLKFMVYLQKENIIDESGMPKERFSAEFPKEGPSILRIQQVVRGDSAAYFCASSPPARETQYFGPGTRLLVL.

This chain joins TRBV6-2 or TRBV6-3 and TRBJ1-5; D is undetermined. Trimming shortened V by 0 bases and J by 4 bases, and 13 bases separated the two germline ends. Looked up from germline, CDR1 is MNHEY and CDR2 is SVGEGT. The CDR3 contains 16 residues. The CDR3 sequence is CASSYSAGRLNQPQHF. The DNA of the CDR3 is TGTGCCAGCAGTTACTCAGCGGGCAGGCTGAATCAGCCCCAGCATTTT.

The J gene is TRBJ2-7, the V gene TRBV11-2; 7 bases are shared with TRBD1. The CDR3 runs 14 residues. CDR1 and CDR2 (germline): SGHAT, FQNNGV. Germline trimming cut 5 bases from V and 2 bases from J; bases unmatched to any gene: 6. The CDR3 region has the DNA TGTGCCAGCAGCCAGGCACAGGGGCCCTACGAGCAGTACTTC. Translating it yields CASSQAQGPYEQYF.

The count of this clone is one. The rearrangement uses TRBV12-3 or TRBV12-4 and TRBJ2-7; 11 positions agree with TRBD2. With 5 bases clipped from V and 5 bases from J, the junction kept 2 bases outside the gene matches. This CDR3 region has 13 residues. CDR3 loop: CASSPTSGNEQYF. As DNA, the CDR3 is TGTGCCAGCAGTCCGACTAGCGGGAACGAGCAGTACTTC.

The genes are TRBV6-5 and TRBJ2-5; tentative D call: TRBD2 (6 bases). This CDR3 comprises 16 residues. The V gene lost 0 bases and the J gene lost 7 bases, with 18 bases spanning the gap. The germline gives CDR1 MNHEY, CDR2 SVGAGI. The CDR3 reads CASSYSNRRGEGTQYF. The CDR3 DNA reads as TGTGCCAGCAGTTACTCGAATCGGCGGGGAGAGGGGACCCAGTACTTC.

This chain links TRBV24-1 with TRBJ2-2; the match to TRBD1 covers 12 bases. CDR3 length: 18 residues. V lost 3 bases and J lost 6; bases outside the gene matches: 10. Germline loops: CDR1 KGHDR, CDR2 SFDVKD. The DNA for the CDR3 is TGTGCCACCAGTGATCCTACCCCGGGACAGGGGGCGTCCGGGGAGCTGTTTTTT. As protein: CATSDPTPGQGASGELFF.

The CDR3 DNA is TGTGCCTGGACCGGCTGGGTTGGAGAGACCTATAATTCACCCCTCCACTTT. Protein product: CAWTGWVGETYNSPLHF. The chain recombines TRBV30 with TRBJ1-6; no clear D. The germline gives CDR1 GTSNPN, CDR2 SVGIG (reference sequence). The CDR3 runs 17 residues. V lost 4 bases and J lost 2, with 18 bases in between.